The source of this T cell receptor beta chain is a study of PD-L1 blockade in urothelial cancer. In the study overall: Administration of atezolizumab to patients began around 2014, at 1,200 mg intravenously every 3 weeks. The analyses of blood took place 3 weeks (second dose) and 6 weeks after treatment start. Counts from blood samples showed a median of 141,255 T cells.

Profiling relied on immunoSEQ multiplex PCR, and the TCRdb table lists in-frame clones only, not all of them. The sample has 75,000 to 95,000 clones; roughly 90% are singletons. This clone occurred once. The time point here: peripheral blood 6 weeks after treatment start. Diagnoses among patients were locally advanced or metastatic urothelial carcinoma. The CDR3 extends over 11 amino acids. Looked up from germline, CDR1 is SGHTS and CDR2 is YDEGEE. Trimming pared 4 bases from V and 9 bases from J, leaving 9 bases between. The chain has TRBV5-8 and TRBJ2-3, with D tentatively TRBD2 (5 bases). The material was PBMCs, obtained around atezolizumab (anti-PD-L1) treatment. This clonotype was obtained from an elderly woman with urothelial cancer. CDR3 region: CASSEEATQYF. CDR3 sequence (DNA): TGTGCCAGCAGCGAGGAGGCCACGCAGTATTTT.